The 32 T cell receptor beta chains listed next were all sequenced from one sample in a study of blood T cell repertoires in COVID-19. Repertoires were generated with immunoSEQ multiplex PCR, while TCRdb's copy carries only in-frame clones and drops some. The table includes around 300,000 clones, 90% detected once. Material: PBMCs or T cells enriched from blood (not recorded which). Every receptor here comes from a woman aged 18-29 years with acute COVID-19.

This sequence joins TRBV11-2 and TRBJ2-1; D ambiguous. This CDR3 has 15 amino acids. V was cut by 0 bases and J by 2 bases, with 8 bases left in between. CDR1 and CDR2 from the germline V gene are SGHAT and FQNNGV. CDR3: CASSLDRTAYNEQFF. The DNA of the CDR3 is TGTGCCAGCAGCTTAGATCGTACGGCCTACAATGAGCAGTTCTTC.

The V and J genes are TRBV10-3 and TRBJ2-1; a weak D match, TRBD2 (6 bases). Germline V gives CDR1 ENHRY, CDR2 SYGVKD. Trimming removed 6 bases from V and 5 bases from J, with 11 bases in between. The CDR3 has 13 amino acids. The CDR3 nucleotides read TGTGCCATCAGCCCGGGACTTAACAATGAGCAGTTCTTC. It codes for CAISPGLNNEQFF.

The CDR3 coding sequence is TGTGCCAGCAGCCTGGGTACAGGGGGCAGAGAGACCCAGTACTTC. Its protein is CASSLGTGGRETQYF. The chain is built from TRBV5-4 and TRBJ2-5; 9 bases align to TRBD1. Germline V gene sequence: CDR1 SGHNT, CDR2 YYREEE (reference sequence). The CDR3 is made up of 15 amino acids. Losses at the gene ends were 4 bases for V and 4 bases for J; bases not matched to a gene: 8.

The V call is TRBV2, the J call TRBJ2-1, with D perhaps matching TRBD2 (5 bases). V lost 6 bases and J 5 bases, leaving 11 bases between the germline ends. The length of the CDR3 is 13 residues. Per germline, CDR1 SNHLY and CDR2 FYNNEI. The CDR3 nucleotides read TGTGCCAGCAGCCCGGACTTAAACAATGAGCAGTTCTTC. Amino acid sequence: CASSPDLNNEQFF.

This rearrangement joins TRBV6-5 to TRBJ2-1; 8 bases map to TRBD1. V was pared by 6 bases and J by 7 bases, with 11 bases of the junction left unmatched. The germline V gene has CDR1 MNHEY and CDR2 SVGAGI. CDR3 size: 15 residues. The DNA for the CDR3 is TGTGCCAGCAGACCGACAGGGGTTGGGACGAATGAGCAGTTCTTC. It codes for CASRPTGVGTNEQFF.

The chain is built from TRBV20-1 and TRBJ2-7; 7 bases line up with TRBD2. CDR1 DFQATT and CDR2 SNEGSKA come from the germline V gene (reference sequence). With V trimmed by 3 bases and J by 1 base, 6 bases remained unmatched. The CDR3 covers 14 residues. CDR3 region: CSASRRGGSYEQYF. CDR3 DNA sequence: TGCAGTGCTAGTCGAAGGGGAGGGTCCTACGAGCAGTACTTC.

The rearrangement joins TRBV11-1 to TRBJ2-2, with D unclear. CDR1 is SGHAT, CDR2 FQDESV, per germline (reference sequence). V was shortened by 6 bases and J by 4 bases, with 6 bases between the two germline ends. This CDR3 comprises 12 residues. The CDR3: CASSTTTGELFF. In nucleotides, the CDR3 is TGTGCCAGCAGTACAACCACCGGGGAGCTGTTTTTT.

The gene calls are TRBV19 and TRBJ1-3, with D perhaps matching TRBD1 (6 bases). The V end lost 6 bases, the J end lost 3 bases, and 12 bases lay between the germline ends. CDR1 is LNHDA and CDR2 is SQIVND in the germline V gene (reference sequence). This CDR3 is 14 amino acids long. The CDR3 bases are TGTGCCAGTAGCCTGGGGGGGCTTGGAAACACCATATATTTT. This sequence encodes CASSLGGLGNTIYF.

V is TRBV5-1 and J is TRBJ2-1; D is unclear. V was shortened by 7 bases and J by 3 bases, with 20 bases between the two germline ends. This CDR3 spans 16 amino acids. Germline CDR1 is SGHRS and CDR2 is YFSETQ. In DNA, the CDR3 is TGCGCCAGCCCTCCCAGCTCAGCAGACAACTACAATGAGCAGTTCTTC. Its protein is CASPPSSADNYNEQFF. Complete variable domain (other parts from reference TRBV5-1 and TRBJ2-1): KAGVTQTPRYLIKTRGQQVTLSCSPISGHRSVSWYQQTPGQGLQFLFEYFSETQRNKGNFPGRFSGRQFSNSRSEMNVSTLELGDSALYLCASPPSSADNYNEQFFGPGTRLTVL.

The CDR3 loop reads CASSLVLAGKETQYF. The CDR3, as DNA: TGTGCCAGCAGCTTAGTTCTGGCAGGAAAGGAGACCCAGTACTTC. J is TRBJ2-5 and V is TRBV7-2; D not certain. CDR3 length: 15 residues. Trimming removed 1 base from V and 5 bases from J, with 14 bases in between. Germline V gives CDR1 SGHTA, CDR2 FQGNSA. Supplemented by reference TRBV7-2 and TRBJ2-5, the full variable domain reads GAGVSQSPSNKVTEKGKDVELRCDPISGHTALYWYRQSLGQGLEFLIYFQGNSAPDKSGLPSDRFSAERTGGSVSTLTIQRTQQEDSAVYLCASSLVLAGKETQYFGPGTRLLVL.

The chain couples TRBV7-9 to TRBJ1-4; D unresolved. Germline CDR1 SEHNR, CDR2 FQNEAQ (reference sequence). The CDR3 is 16 residues long. Trimming cost V 5 bases and J 8 bases, with 21 bases left between them. As DNA, the CDR3 is TGTGCCAGCAGCGCAAGCCATATCGGGAGACGGGAAAAACTGTTTTTT. Amino acids: CASSASHIGRREKLFF. The variable domain in full, completed from reference TRBV7-9 and TRBJ1-4, reads DTGVSQNPRHKITKRGQNVTFRCDPISEHNRLYWYRQTLGQGPEFLTYFQNEAQLEKSRLLSDRFSAERPKGSFSTLEIQRTEQGDSAMYLCASSASHIGRREKLFFGSGTQLSVL.

The rearrangement links TRBV27 to TRBJ1-5; D uncertain. Germline V gene lookup returns CDR1 MNHEY and CDR2 SMNVEV (reference sequence). The CDR3 runs to 16 residues. Between the trimmed V and J ends, which lost 0 bases and 1 base, there was a span of 10 bases. CDR3 bases: TGTGCCAGCAGTTTATCGTACCGGGTCAGCAATCAGCCCCAGCATTTT. Residues: CASSLSYRVSNQPQHF.

This chain joins TRBV15 and TRBJ2-3; the D gene is possibly TRBD2 (5 bases). Deletions cut 1 base from V and 0 bases from J, with 14 bases between. CDR1 LNHNV and CDR2 YYDKDF come from the germline V gene (reference sequence). The CDR3 sequence is 17 residues long. The CDR3 here is CATSRGGSTTSTDTQYF. In DNA form, the CDR3 reads TGTGCCACCAGCAGAGGAGGGTCGACGACTAGCACAGATACGCAGTATTTT.

V usage is TRBV19 and J usage is TRBJ2-2; D perhaps matches TRBD1 (6 bases). In germline, CDR1 is LNHDA, CDR2 SQIVND (reference sequence). Trimming left V 2 bases short and J 6 bases short, with 25 bases between. The length of the CDR3 is 19 residues. This chain's CDR3 is CASSIPRDTGSNYPGELFF. The DNA of the CDR3 is TGTGCCAGTAGTATACCGCGAGACACAGGGTCAAACTATCCCGGGGAGCTGTTTTTT. The full variable domain, its missing parts supplied by reference TRBV19 and TRBJ2-2, is DGGITQSPKYLFRKEGQNVTLSCEQNLNHDAMYWYRQDPGQGLRLIYYSQIVNDFQKGDIAEGYSVSREKKESFPLTVTSAQKNPTAFYLCASSIPRDTGSNYPGELFFGEGSRLTVL.

The V gene is TRBV6-2 or TRBV6-3, the J gene TRBJ2-1, with 8 bases aligning to TRBD2. V lost 0 bases and J lost 7; bases outside the gene matches: 5. The CDR3 spans 15 residues. CDR1 and CDR2 from the germline V gene are MNHEY and SVGEGT. CDR3 nucleotide sequence: TGTGCCAGCAGTTACTCGACGGGAGGGCAGAATGAGCAGTTCTTC. Its translation is CASSYSTGGQNEQFF.

V is TRBV30 and J is TRBJ1-1, with TRBD1 as a possible D gene (6 bases). Deletions cut 2 bases from V and 2 bases from J, with 9 bases between. Germline CDR1 reads GTSNPN; CDR2 reads SVGIG (reference sequence). The CDR3 is 13 amino acids. The DNA of the CDR3 is TGTGCCTGGAGTCGGACAGAAAACACTGAAGCTTTCTTT. This codes for CAWSRTENTEAFF.

The gene calls are TRBV2 and TRBJ2-3; 10 nucleotides align to TRBD2. V was clipped by 4 bases and J by 14 bases; unmatched bases: 9. Germline V gene sequence: CDR1 SNHLY, CDR2 FYNNEI. The CDR3 is 13 amino acids. The CDR3 here is CASSGSGRTPLYF. The CDR3 DNA is TGTGCCAGCAGTGGTAGCGGGAGGACCCCCCTGTATTTT. The complete variable domain, with remaining parts taken from reference TRBV2 and TRBJ2-3, reads EPEVTQTPSHQVTQMGQEVILRCVPISNHLYFYWYRQILGQKVEFLVSFYNNEISEKSEIFDDQFSVERPDGSNFTLKIRSTKLEDSAMYFCASSGSGRTPLYFGPGTRLTVL.

Here the CDR3 DNA reads TGTGCCAGCAGAGCTTATGGGAGCGAGACCCAGTACTTC. As protein: CASRAYGSETQYF. The chain carries TRBV6-5 and TRBJ2-5, with D perhaps TRBD2 (5 bases). V gave up 6 bases and J gave up 5 bases, with 13 bases separating them. This CDR3 is built from 13 residues. CDR1 and CDR2 from the germline V gene are MNHEY and SVGAGI.

The rearrangement links TRBV9 to TRBJ2-3, with 11 bases identical to TRBD1. The ends lost 0 bases at V and 4 bases at J; junction bases unmatched: 4. The CDR3 covers 16 residues. Germline V CDR1 and CDR2: SGDLS, YYNGEE. The CDR3 DNA follows: TGTGCCAGCAGCGTAGCTTCGGGACAGGGGGCAGATACGCAGTATTTT. Protein sequence: CASSVASGQGADTQYF.

The chain employs TRBV24-1 and TRBJ2-2; 8 bases are a match to TRBD1. This CDR3 is built from 15 residues. V was pared by 7 bases and J by 5 bases, with 8 bases of the junction left unmatched. CDR1 and CDR2 (germline): KGHDR, SFDVKD. DNA of the CDR3: TGTGCCACCAGAGAAGAGACAGGGGAAACCGGGGAGCTGTTTTTT. This codes for CATREETGETGELFF.

In DNA, the CDR3 is TGTGCCTGGGACTCGGGATTCGGAAACACCATATATTTT. Translation: CAWDSGFGNTIYF. This chain connects TRBV30 to TRBJ1-3, with D uncertain. Trimming took 5 bases from V and 4 from J, leaving 12 bases between them. This CDR3 spans 13 amino acids. In germline, CDR1 is GTSNPN, CDR2 SVGIG (reference sequence). Full variable domain (missing parts from reference TRBV30 and TRBJ1-3): SQTIHQWPATLVQPVGSPLSLECTVEGTSNPNLYWYRQAAGRGLQLLFYSVGIGQISSEVPQNLSASRPQDRQFILSSKKLLLSDSGFYLCAWDSGFGNTIYFGEGSWLTVV.

This clone came up once. The chain has TRBV28 and TRBJ2-5, with 9 bases fitting TRBD2. Losses at the gene ends were 7 bases for V and 4 bases for J; bases not matched to a gene: 7. In germline, CDR1 is MDHEN, CDR2 SYDVKM. This CDR3 is 14 amino acids long. The CDR3 here is CASTAGGPGETQYF. CDR3 coding DNA: TGTGCCAGCACTGCGGGAGGGCCGGGAGAGACCCAGTACTTC.

As for this clone: Other DNA sequences in this specimen translate into the identical CDR3. The chain uses TRBV12-3 or TRBV12-4 and TRBJ2-7; no clear D. This CDR3 region has 12 residues. Deletions cut 6 bases from V and 1 base from J, with 7 bases between. CDR3 coding DNA: TGTGCCAGCAGCTCGGTATCCTACGAGCAGTACTTC. Its protein product is CASSSVSYEQYF.

The CDR3 loop is CASSVGASGRVLGSYEQYF. The DNA for the CDR3 is TGTGCCAGCAGCGTAGGGGCTAGCGGGAGGGTGCTGGGGTCCTACGAGCAGTACTTC. The chain recombines TRBV9 with TRBJ2-7; 12 positions match TRBD2. Germline V lookup: CDR1 SGDLS, CDR2 YYNGEE. Trimming removed 0 bases from V and 1 base from J; junction bases left unmatched: 11. This CDR3 is 19 amino acids long.

V is TRBV7-2 and J is TRBJ2-3; the D is unclear. With 3 bases removed from V and 2 bases from J, the gap between germline ends came to 6 bases. The CDR3 runs to 13 residues. Germline-derived CDR1 and CDR2 are SGHTA and FQGNSA. The CDR3 DNA is TGTGCCAGCAGCTTTTACTCCACAGATACGCAGTATTTT. As protein: CASSFYSTDTQYF.

Only one count was recorded for this clone. The chain has TRBV16 and TRBJ2-7, with TRBD1 matching over 8 bases. Germline V gene sequence: CDR1 KGHSY, CDR2 FQNENV. Trimming at V came to 5 bases and at J to 5 bases, leaving 8 bases not matched to a gene. The CDR3 sequence is 14 residues long. DNA of the CDR3: TGTGCCAGCAGCTTTTTCCAGGGGGCGGACGAGCAGTACTTC. Translation gives CASSFFQGADEQYF.

This chain connects TRBV2 to TRBJ1-6; no clear D. CDR1 is SNHLY and CDR2 is FYNNEI in the germline V gene. Between the trimmed V and J ends, which lost 6 bases and 17 bases, there was a span of 14 bases. The CDR3 is 11 residues long. In DNA, the CDR3 is TGTGCCAGCAGCACCGGGTCCATTATCCACTTT. This translates into CASSTGSIIHF.

This sequence joins TRBV5-5 and TRBJ1-4, with D maybe TRBD1 (5 bases). CDR3 length: 13 amino acids. Germline V lookup: CDR1 SGHKS, CDR2 YYEKEE (reference sequence). V was shortened by 0 bases and J by 5 bases, with 5 bases between the two germline ends. CDR3 DNA sequence: TGTGCCAGCAGCTTGGCAGGGAATGAAAAACTGTTTTTT. This translates into CASSLAGNEKLFF. Drawing the rest from reference TRBV5-5 and TRBJ1-4, the complete variable domain is DAGVTQSPTHLIKTRGQQVTLRCSPISGHKSVSWYQQVLGQGPQFIFQYYEKEERGRGNFPDRFSARQFPNYSSELNVNALLLGDSALYLCASSLAGNEKLFFGSGTQLSVL.

The V gene is TRBV2, the J gene TRBJ2-5; D unresolved. In germline, CDR1 is SNHLY, CDR2 FYNNEI. The germline V and J ends were trimmed by 6 bases and 4 bases, with 6 bases remaining between them. The CDR3 has 11 amino acids. The CDR3 bases are TGTGCCAGCAGCTTGCGAGAGACCCAGTACTTC. Translating it yields CASSLRETQYF.

As DNA, the CDR3 is TGTGCCAGCAGCCCACGCGGGTCCTCCTACGAGCAGTACTTC. Protein: CASSPRGSSYEQYF. V gene TRBV13 combines with J gene TRBJ2-7, with a weak D call TRBD2 (5 bases). V shed 5 bases and J shed 0 bases, with 11 bases lying between them. CDR3 size: 14 residues. CDR1 PRHDT and CDR2 FYEKMQ come from the germline V gene (reference sequence).

The chain uses TRBV11-2 and TRBJ1-6, with a weak D call TRBD1 (6 bases). Germline V gene data show CDR1 as SGHAT and CDR2 as FQNNGV. V was clipped by 3 bases and J by 8 bases, with 11 bases between them. The CDR3 extends over 14 amino acids. Here the CDR3 DNA reads TGTGCCAGCAGCTTCGGACAGACTTATTCACCCCTCCACTTT. It specifies CASSFGQTYSPLHF.

The genes are TRBV14 and TRBJ2-1; TRBD2 aligns across 9 bases. J lost 6 bases, V lost 6 bases, and 12 bases had no gene match. The germline CDR1 and CDR2 sequences are SGHDN and FVKESK. This CDR3 region has 16 residues. CDR3 amino acids: CASREDVAGDSNEQFF. CDR3 in DNA: TGTGCCAGCAGGGAAGACGTAGCGGGAGATAGCAATGAGCAGTTCTTC.